The rows below give T cell receptor beta chains drawn from one sample of a study of CD8 T cells in ankylosing spondylitis. TCRdb re-analysed the 5' RACE reads in MiXCR, keeping a single row per CDR3 protein. Of 200,000 to 250,000 distinct CDR3 sequences in the sample, approximately 30% are singletons; the top ten hold 4% to 5%. Material: blood, either unsorted or a sorted T cell fraction (not recorded which). Every receptor here comes from a male donor with ankylosing spondylitis or in good health (not recorded which). Each CDR3 is given with its conserved first and last residue. The order of the fields is J gene, D gene, clone size, V gene, CDR3 protein, CDR3 DNA. The D gene is left open where the match is weak. Not every row has a clone size; where given, it reads once, few, many or a size class.

j_call: TRBJ2-5
d_call: TRBD1
clone_size: many
v_call: TRBV5-1
cdr3_aa: CASSPGTGGETQYF
cdr3_nt: TGTGCCAGCAGTCCCGGGACAGGGGGAGAGACCCAGTACTTC

j_call: TRBJ2-7
d_call: TRBD2
clone_size: NA
v_call: TRBV3-1
cdr3_aa: CASSPSGVSYEQYF
cdr3_nt: TGTGCCAGCAGCCCTAGCGGGGTCAGCTACGAGCAGTACTTC

j_call: TRBJ2-1
d_call: TRBD2
clone_size: few
v_call: TRBV20-1
cdr3_aa: CSAIGAGGRFENEQFF
cdr3_nt: TGCAGTGCTATCGGAGCGGGGGGGCGCTTTGAAAATGAGCAGTTCTTC

j_call: TRBJ2-7
d_call: NA
clone_size: few
v_call: TRBV18
cdr3_aa: CASSPPSGNYEQYF
cdr3_nt: TGTGCCAGCTCACCACCGTCCGGGAACTACGAGCAGTACTTC

j_call: TRBJ2-7
d_call: NA
clone_size: few
v_call: TRBV6-5
cdr3_aa: CASSLGGDTYYEQYF
cdr3_nt: TGTGCCAGCAGTTTGGGAGGGGACACATACTACGAGCAGTACTTC

j_call: TRBJ1-2
d_call: NA
clone_size: NA
v_call: TRBV6-5
cdr3_aa: CASKAGDYGYTF
cdr3_nt: TGTGCCAGCAAGGCAGGGGACTATGGCTACACCTTC

j_call: TRBJ1-3
d_call: TRBD1
clone_size: NA
v_call: TRBV20-1
cdr3_aa: CCASGPRQGGSGNTIYF
cdr3_nt: TGCTGTGCTAGTGGGCCGCGACAGGGTGGCTCTGGAAACACCATATATTTT

j_call: TRBJ2-2
d_call: NA
clone_size: NA
v_call: TRBV10-3
cdr3_aa: CAISDPYTGELFF
cdr3_nt: TGTGCCATCAGTGATCCGTACACCGGGGAGCTGTTTTTT

j_call: TRBJ1-1
d_call: NA
clone_size: NA
v_call: TRBV4-1
cdr3_aa: CASSQAQRNTEAFF
cdr3_nt: TGCGCCAGCAGCCAAGCACAGAGGAACACTGAAGCTTTCTTT

j_call: TRBJ2-2
d_call: NA
clone_size: NA
v_call: TRBV27
cdr3_aa: CASSGQGNVGELFF
cdr3_nt: TGTGCCAGCAGTGGGCAGGGGAATGTGGGGGAGCTGTTTTTT

j_call: TRBJ1-5
d_call: NA
clone_size: many
v_call: TRBV20-1
cdr3_aa: CSARSGGNQPQHF
cdr3_nt: TGCAGTGCGAGGAGTGGGGGGAATCAGCCCCAGCATTTT

j_call: TRBJ2-5
d_call: NA
clone_size: NA
v_call: TRBV7-9
cdr3_aa: CASSSPSVGQETQYF
cdr3_nt: TGTGCCAGCAGCTCCCCGTCGGTGGGACAAGAGACCCAGTACTTC

j_call: TRBJ1-2
d_call: TRBD1
clone_size: few
v_call: TRBV6-1
cdr3_aa: CASLPPGQKYGYTF
cdr3_nt: TGTGCCAGCCTGCCTCCGGGACAGAAGTATGGCTACACCTTC

j_call: TRBJ2-2
d_call: TRBD2
clone_size: NA
v_call: TRBV3-1
cdr3_aa: CASSRRTSGGAFTGELFF
cdr3_nt: TGTGCCAGCAGTAGAAGGACTAGCGGGGGGGCTTTCACCGGGGAGCTGTTTTTT

j_call: TRBJ1-1
d_call: TRBD1
clone_size: NA
v_call: TRBV15
cdr3_aa: CATSGQGTEAFF
cdr3_nt: TGTGCCACCAGCGGACAGGGTACTGAAGCTTTCTTT

j_call: TRBJ2-7
d_call: NA
clone_size: few
v_call: TRBV5-1
cdr3_aa: CASSLEARGGYEQYF
cdr3_nt: TGCGCCAGCAGCTTGGAGGCCAGGGGAGGCTACGAGCAGTACTTC

j_call: TRBJ2-4
d_call: NA
clone_size: NA
v_call: TRBV7-8
cdr3_aa: CASSLVRGTKNIQYF
cdr3_nt: TGTGCCAGCAGCTTAGTACGGGGAACCAAAAACATTCAGTACTTC

j_call: TRBJ2-1
d_call: NA
clone_size: NA
v_call: TRBV10-2
cdr3_aa: CASSESPGVYNEQFF
cdr3_nt: TGCGCCAGCAGTGAGTCGCCAGGGGTCTACAATGAGCAGTTCTTC

j_call: TRBJ2-7
d_call: NA
clone_size: NA
v_call: TRBV7-6
cdr3_aa: CASSLTDRYEQYF
cdr3_nt: TGTGCCAGCAGCTTAACCGACAGGTACGAGCAGTACTTC

j_call: TRBJ2-3
d_call: NA
clone_size: NA
v_call: TRBV18
cdr3_aa: CASSPIADTQYF
cdr3_nt: TGTGCCAGCTCACCAATTGCAGATACGCAGTATTTT

j_call: TRBJ2-5
d_call: NA
clone_size: few
v_call: TRBV29-1
cdr3_aa: CSVLTDFQETQYF
cdr3_nt: TGCAGCGTGCTTACAGATTTCCAAGAGACCCAGTACTTC

j_call: TRBJ1-2
d_call: NA
clone_size: NA
v_call: TRBV2
cdr3_aa: CASSERALNYGYTF
cdr3_nt: TGTGCCAGCAGTGAAAGGGCCCTCAACTATGGCTACACCTTC

j_call: TRBJ2-1
d_call: TRBD2
clone_size: NA
v_call: TRBV12-3/TRBV12-4
cdr3_aa: CASSPGTSGDNEQFF
cdr3_nt: TGTGCCAGCAGCCCCGGGACTAGCGGGGATAATGAGCAGTTCTTC